Below, one T cell receptor beta chain is given with its context. TCRdb passed the 5' RACE reads through MiXCR, listing each CDR3 protein once. The table lists roughly 480,000 distinct CDR3 sequences, approximately 23% of them singletons. This entry comes from a study of T-cell memory formation after mild COVID-19. Germline CDR1 SNHLY, CDR2 FYNNEI. The ends lost 7 bases at V and 5 bases at J; junction bases unmatched: 7. This CDR3 has 14 amino acids. This TCR came from an adult woman who had mild COVID-19 (a few samples of this study predate the infection). Cell type and time point are not known. The specimen was PBMCs or a T cell subset sorted from them (not recorded which). V usage is TRBV2 and J usage is TRBJ2-5, with 10 positions matching TRBD1. CDR3 residues: CASKRTGGEETQYF. In DNA form, the CDR3 reads TGTGCCAGCAAGAGGACAGGGGGTGAGGAGACCCAGTACTTC.